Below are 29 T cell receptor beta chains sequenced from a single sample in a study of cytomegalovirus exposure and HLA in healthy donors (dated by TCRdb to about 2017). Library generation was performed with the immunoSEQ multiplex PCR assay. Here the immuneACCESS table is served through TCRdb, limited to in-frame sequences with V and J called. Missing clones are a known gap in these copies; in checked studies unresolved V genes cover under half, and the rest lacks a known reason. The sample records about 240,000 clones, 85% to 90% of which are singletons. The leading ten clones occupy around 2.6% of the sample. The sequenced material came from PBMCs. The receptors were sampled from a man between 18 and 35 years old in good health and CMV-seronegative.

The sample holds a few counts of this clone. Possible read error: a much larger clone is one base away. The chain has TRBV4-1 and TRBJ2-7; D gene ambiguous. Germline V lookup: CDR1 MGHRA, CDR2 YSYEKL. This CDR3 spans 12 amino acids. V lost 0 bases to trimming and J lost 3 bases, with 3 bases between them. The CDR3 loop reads CASSQDIYEQYF. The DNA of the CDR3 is TGCGCCAGCAGCCAAGATATCTACGAGCAGTACTTC.

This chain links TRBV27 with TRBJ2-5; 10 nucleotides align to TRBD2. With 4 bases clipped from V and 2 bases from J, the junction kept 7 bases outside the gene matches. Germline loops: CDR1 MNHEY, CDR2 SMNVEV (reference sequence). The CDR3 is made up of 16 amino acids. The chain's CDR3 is CASSSNERGGQETQYF. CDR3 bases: TGTGCCAGCAGTTCCAACGAGCGGGGGGGGCAAGAGACCCAGTACTTC.

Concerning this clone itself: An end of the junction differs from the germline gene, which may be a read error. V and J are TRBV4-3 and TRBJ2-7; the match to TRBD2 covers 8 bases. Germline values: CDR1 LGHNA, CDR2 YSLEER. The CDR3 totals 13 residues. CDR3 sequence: CASSQDGSGVSHF. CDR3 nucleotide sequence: TGCGCCAGCAGCCAAGATGGTAGCGGGGTCTCGCACTTC.

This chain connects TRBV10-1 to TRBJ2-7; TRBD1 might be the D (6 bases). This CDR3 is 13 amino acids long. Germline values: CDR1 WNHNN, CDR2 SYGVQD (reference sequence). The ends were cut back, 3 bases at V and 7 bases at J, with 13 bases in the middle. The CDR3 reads CASSDRGMGEQYF. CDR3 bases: TGCGCCAGCAGTGACAGGGGAATGGGGGAGCAGTACTTC.

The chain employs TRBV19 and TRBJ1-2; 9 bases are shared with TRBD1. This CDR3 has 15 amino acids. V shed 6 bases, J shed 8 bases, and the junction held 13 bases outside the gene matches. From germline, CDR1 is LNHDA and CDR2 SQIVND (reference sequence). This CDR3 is CASRMGTGGAWGYTF. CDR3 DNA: TGTGCCAGTAGGATGGGTACAGGGGGCGCTTGGGGCTACACCTTC.

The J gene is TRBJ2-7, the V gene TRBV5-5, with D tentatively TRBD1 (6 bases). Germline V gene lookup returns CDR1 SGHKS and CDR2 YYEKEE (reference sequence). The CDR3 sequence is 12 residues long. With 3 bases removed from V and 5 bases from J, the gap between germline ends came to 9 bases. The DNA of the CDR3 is TGTGCCAGCAGCTCAGGGGTGGACGAGCAGTACTTC. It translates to CASSSGVDEQYF.

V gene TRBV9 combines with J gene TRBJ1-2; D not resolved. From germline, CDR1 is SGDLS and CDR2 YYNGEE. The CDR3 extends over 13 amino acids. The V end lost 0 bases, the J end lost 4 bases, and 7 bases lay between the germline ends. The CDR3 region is CASSVAEAYGYTF. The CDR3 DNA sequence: TGTGCCAGCAGCGTAGCTGAGGCCTATGGCTACACCTTC.

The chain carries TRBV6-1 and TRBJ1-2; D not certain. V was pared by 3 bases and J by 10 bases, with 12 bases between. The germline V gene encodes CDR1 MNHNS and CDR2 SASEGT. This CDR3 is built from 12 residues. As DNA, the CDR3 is TGTGCCAGCAGTGATAAGGTCGGGGACTACACCTTC. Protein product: CASSDKVGDYTF.

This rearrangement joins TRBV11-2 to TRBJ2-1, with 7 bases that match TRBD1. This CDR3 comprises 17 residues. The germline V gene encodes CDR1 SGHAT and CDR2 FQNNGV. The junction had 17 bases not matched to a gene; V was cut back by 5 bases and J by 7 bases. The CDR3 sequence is CASSRLVGQDGSNEQFF. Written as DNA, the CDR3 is TGTGCCAGCAGCCGACTCGTTGGACAGGACGGATCTAATGAGCAGTTCTTC.

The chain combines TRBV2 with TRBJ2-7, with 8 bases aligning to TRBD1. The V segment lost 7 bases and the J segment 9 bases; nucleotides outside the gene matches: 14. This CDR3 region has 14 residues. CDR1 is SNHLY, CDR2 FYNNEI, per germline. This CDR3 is CASNGDRGPRRQYF. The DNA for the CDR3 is TGTGCCAGCAACGGTGACAGGGGACCGCGTCGGCAGTACTTC.

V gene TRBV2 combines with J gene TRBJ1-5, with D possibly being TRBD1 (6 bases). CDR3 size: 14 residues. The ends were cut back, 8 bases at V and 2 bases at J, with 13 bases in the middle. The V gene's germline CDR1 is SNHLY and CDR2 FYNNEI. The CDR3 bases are TGTGCCAGCCGGTGGGGGGGCGGCAATCAGCCCCAGCATTTT. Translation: CASRWGGGNQPQHF.

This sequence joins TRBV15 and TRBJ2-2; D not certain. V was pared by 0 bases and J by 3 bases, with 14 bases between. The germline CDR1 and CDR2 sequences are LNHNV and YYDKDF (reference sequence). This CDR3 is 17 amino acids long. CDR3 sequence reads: CATSRDQSVIHTGELFF. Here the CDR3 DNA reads TGTGCCACCAGCAGAGATCAATCGGTTATACACACCGGGGAGCTGTTTTTT.

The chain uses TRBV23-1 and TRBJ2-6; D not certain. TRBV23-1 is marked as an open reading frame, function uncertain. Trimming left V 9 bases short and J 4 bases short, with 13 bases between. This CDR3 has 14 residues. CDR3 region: CARVVEAGANVLTF. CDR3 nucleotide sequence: TGCGCCAGGGTAGTTGAGGCGGGGGCCAACGTCCTGACTTTC.

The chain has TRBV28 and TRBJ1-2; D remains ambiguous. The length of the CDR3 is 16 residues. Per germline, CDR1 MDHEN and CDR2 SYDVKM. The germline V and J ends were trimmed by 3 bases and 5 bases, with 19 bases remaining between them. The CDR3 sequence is CASSLSRVSLGYGYTF. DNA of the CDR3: TGTGCCAGCAGTTTGTCGAGGGTTTCATTGGGGTATGGCTACACCTTC.

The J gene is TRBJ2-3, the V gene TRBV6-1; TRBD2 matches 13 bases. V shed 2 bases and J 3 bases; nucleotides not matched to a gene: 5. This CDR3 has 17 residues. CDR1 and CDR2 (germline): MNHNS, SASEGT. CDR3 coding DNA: TGTGCCAGCAGTGAACGGACTAGCGGGAGTAGGACAGATACGCAGTATTTT. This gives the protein CASSERTSGSRTDTQYF.

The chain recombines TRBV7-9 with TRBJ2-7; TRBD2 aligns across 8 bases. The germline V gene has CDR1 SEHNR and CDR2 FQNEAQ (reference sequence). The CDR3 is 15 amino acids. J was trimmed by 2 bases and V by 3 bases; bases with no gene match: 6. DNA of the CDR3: TGTGCCAGCAGCTTGGACCGGACTAGCACCTACGAGCAGTACTTC. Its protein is CASSLDRTSTYEQYF.

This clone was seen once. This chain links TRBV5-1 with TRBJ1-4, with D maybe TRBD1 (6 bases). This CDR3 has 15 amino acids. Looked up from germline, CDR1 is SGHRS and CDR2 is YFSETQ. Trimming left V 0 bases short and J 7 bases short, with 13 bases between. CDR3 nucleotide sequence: TGCGCCAGCAGCTTGGAACAGGGATACGGTGAAAAACTGTTTTTT. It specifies CASSLEQGYGEKLFF.

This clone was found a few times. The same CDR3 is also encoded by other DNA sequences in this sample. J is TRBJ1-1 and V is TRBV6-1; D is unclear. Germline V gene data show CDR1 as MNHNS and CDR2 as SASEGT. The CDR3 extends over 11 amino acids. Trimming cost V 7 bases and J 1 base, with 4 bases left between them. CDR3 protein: CASTGNTEAFF. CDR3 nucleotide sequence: TGTGCCAGCACGGGGAACACTGAAGCTTTCTTT.

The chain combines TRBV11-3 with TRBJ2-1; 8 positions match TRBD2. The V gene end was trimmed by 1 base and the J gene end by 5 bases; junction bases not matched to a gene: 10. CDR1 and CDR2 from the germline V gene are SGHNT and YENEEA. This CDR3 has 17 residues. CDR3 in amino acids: CASSLGLRGAAHNEQFF. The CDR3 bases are TGTGCCAGCAGCTTAGGGTTGCGGGGGGCAGCCCACAATGAGCAGTTCTTC.

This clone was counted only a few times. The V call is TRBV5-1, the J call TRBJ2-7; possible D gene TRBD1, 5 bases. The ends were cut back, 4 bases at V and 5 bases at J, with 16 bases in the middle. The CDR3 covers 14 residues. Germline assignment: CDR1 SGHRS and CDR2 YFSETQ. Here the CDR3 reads CASSIMGQWDEQYF. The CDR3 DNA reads TGCGCCAGCAGCATAATGGGGCAGTGGGACGAGCAGTACTTC.

In DNA form, the CDR3 reads TGCGCCAGCAGCCTCAAACTAGGGAATGAGCAGTTCTTC. Protein: CASSLKLGNEQFF. The chain has TRBV4-3 and TRBJ2-1; D might be TRBD2 (5 bases). This CDR3 has 13 residues. Germline-derived CDR1 and CDR2 are LGHNA and YSLEER. V lost 4 bases, J lost 7 bases, and 11 bases lay in between.

CDR3 DNA sequence: TGTGCCAGCAGCTCCCGGGGAGGACAGGGGGCGTATGGCTACACCTTC. Translating gives CASSSRGGQGAYGYTF. This chain links TRBV7-2 with TRBJ1-2, with 11 bases that match TRBD1. V was clipped by 4 bases and J by 5 bases; unmatched bases: 9. The germline V gene has CDR1 SGHTA and CDR2 FQGNSA. The CDR3 contains 16 residues.

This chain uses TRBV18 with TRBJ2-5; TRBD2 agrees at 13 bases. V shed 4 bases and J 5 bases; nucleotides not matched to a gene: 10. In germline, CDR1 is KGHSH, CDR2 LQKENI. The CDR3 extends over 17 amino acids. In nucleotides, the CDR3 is TGTGCCAGCTCACTTGGACTAGCGGGAGTATTGGATGAGACCCAGTACTTC. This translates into CASSLGLAGVLDETQYF.

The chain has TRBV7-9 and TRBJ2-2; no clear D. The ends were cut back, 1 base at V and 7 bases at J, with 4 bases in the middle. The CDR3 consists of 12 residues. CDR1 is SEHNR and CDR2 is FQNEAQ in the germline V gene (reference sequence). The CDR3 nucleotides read TGTGCCAGCAGCTTAGAGCGCGGGGAGCTGTTTTTT. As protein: CASSLERGELFF.

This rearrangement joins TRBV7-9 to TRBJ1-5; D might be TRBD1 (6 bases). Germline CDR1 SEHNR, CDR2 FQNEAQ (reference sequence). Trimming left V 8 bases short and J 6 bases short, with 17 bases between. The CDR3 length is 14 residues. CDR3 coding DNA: TGTGCCAGCGGCCCACAGGGAGTGATTCAGCCCCAGCATTTT. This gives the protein CASGPQGVIQPQHF.

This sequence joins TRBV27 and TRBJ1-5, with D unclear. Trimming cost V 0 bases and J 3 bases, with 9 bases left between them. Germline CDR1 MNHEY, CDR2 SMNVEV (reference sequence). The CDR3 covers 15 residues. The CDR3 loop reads CASSLSSGNNQPQHF. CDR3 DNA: TGTGCCAGCAGTTTATCCTCCGGGAACAATCAGCCCCAGCATTTT.

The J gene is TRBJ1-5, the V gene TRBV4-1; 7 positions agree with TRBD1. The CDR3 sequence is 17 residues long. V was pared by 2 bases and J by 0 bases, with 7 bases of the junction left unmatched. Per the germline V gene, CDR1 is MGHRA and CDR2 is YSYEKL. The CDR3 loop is CASSQLPDRNSNQPQHF. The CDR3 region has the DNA TGCGCCAGCAGCCAACTACCGGACAGGAATAGCAATCAGCCCCAGCATTTT.

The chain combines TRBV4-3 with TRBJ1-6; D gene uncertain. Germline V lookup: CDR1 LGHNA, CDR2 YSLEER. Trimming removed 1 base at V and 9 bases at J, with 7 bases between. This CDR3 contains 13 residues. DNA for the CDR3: TGCGCCAGCAGCCAAGGCTCGAGTTCACCCCTCCACTTT. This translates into CASSQGSSSPLHF.

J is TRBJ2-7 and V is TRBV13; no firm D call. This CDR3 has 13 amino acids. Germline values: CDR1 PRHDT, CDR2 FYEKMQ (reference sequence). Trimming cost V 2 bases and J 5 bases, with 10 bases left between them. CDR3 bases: TGTGCCAGCAGCTTAACCCTAAAGAACGAGCAGTACTTC. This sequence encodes CASSLTLKNEQYF.